This is a list of T cell receptor beta chains from one sample in a study of early stage breast cancer tumors. The protocol was immunoSEQ multiplex PCR, while the TCRdb copy is restricted to in-frame clones and leaves out a portion. This sample has 50,000 to 75,000 clones; about 83% occur once, and the top ten carry 3% to 3.5%. The specimen sequenced was blood. The receptors originated from a person aged 30 to 40 with breast cancer. Each CDR3 is given with its conserved first and last residue. Each record gives: clone size, V gene, J gene, D gene, CDR3 DNA, CDR3 protein. D genes are given only for firm matches. Clone sizes are given selectively: once, few, many, or a class where the clone is expanded.

-	TRBV10-3	TRBJ2-7	TRBD2	TGTGCCATCAGTAACGGACTAGCGGGAGCCTACGAGCAGTACTTC	CAISNGLAGAYEQYF
-	TRBV7-2	TRBJ2-2	TRBD2	TGTGCCAGCAGCTCCTCCGGGACTAGCGGGTTTACCGGGGAGCTGTTTTTT	CASSSSGTSGFTGELFF
-	TRBV5-4	TRBJ2-1	-	TGTGCCAGCAGCTCTCAGGGATCCTACAATGAGCAGTTCTTC	CASSSQGSYNEQFF
-	TRBV5-4	TRBJ2-3	-	TGTGCCAGCAGCTTGGATGGCGTCACAGATACGCAGTATTTT	CASSLDGVTDTQYF
once	TRBV14	TRBJ2-7	TRBD1	TGTGCCAGCAGTCACCCGGGACAGGGCTACGAGCAGTACTTC	CASSHPGQGYEQYF
-	TRBV6-4	TRBJ2-3	TRBD2	TGTGCCAGCAGTGTAGCGGGTGAGGCAGATACGCAGTATTTT	CASSVAGEADTQYF
-	TRBV4-1	TRBJ1-1	TRBD1	TGCGCCAGCAAGTCAGGGGGCACTGAAGCTTTCTTT	CASKSGGTEAFF
-	TRBV28	TRBJ2-7	-	TGTGCCAGCAGGAAAAGGCGACAGGAACCTTTCCGGGAGCAGTACTTC	CASRKRRQEPFREQYF
-	TRBV29-1	TRBJ2-7	TRBD2	TGCAGCACGATAGCGGGAGACCACGAGCAGTACTTC	CSTIAGDHEQYF
-	TRBV11-2	TRBJ1-4	-	TGTGCCAGCAGCTTAGTTTCTCCTACAGCTTCAAATGAAAAACTGTTTTTT	CASSLVSPTASNEKLFF
few	TRBV7-9	TRBJ1-1	TRBD1	TGTGCCAGCACCCTTTGGACAGGGGACACTGAAGCTTTCTTT	CASTLWTGDTEAFF
-	TRBV4-2	TRBJ1-3	TRBD1	TGTGCCAGCAGCCAAGGAGACAGGGCCTCTGGAAACACCATATATTTT	CASSQGDRASGNTIYF
-	TRBV7-2	TRBJ1-3	-	TGTGCCAGCAGCTTGATGGGCTCTGGAAACACCATATATTTT	CASSLMGSGNTIYF
few	TRBV9	TRBJ1-2	-	TGTGCCAGCAGCGTCGGGACGGATTATGGCTACACCTTC	CASSVGTDYGYTF
-	TRBV7-6	TRBJ2-3	TRBD2	TGTGCCAGCAGCTTAGAGGCTAGCGGGGACACAGATACGCAGTATTTT	CASSLEASGDTDTQYF
-	TRBV18	TRBJ1-1	-	TGTGCCAGCTCACCACCGGCCAGGGCGGCTGAAGCTTTCTTT	CASSPPARAAEAFF
-	TRBV27	TRBJ2-6	-	TGTGCCAGCAGTCCTAGGACAGTTTATGGGGTCAACGTCCTGACTTTC	CASSPRTVYGVNVLTF
-	TRBV11-2	TRBJ2-7	-	TGTGCCAGCAGCCTTGACAACTACGAGCAGTACTTC	CASSLDNYEQYF
-	TRBV6-5	TRBJ1-2	TRBD1	TGTGCCAGCAGACAGGGGAACTATGGCTACACCTTC	CASRQGNYGYTF
-	TRBV29-1	TRBJ2-5	TRBD1	TGCAGCGTTGAAGAGGACAGGGCCGGAGAGACCCAGTACTTC	CSVEEDRAGETQYF
-	TRBV5-1	TRBJ2-5	-	TGCGCCAGCAGCACCGGGACGTCGCAGACCCAGTACTTC	CASSTGTSQTQYF
-	TRBV6-5	TRBJ1-2	-	TGTGCCAGCAGTTATAACTTTAACTATGGCTACACCTTC	CASSYNFNYGYTF
-	TRBV10-1	TRBJ2-7	TRBD2	TGCGCCAGCCAACCTAGCGGGATACACGAGCAGTACTTC	CASQPSGIHEQYF
-	TRBV10-3	TRBJ2-3	TRBD2	TGTGCCATCAGCGAGCACGTAGCGGGGGGGGGAGATACGCAGTATTTT	CAISEHVAGGGDTQYF
-	TRBV7-9	TRBJ1-4	-	TGTGCCAGCAGCTTACCCCAGTGGGGGGAGAATGAAAAACTGTTTTTT	CASSLPQWGENEKLFF
-	TRBV19	TRBJ2-2	-	TGTGCCAGTAGTATAGTGCCCCTCTCCACCGGGGAGCTGTTTTTT	CASSIVPLSTGELFF
-	TRBV10-3	TRBJ2-7	-	TGTGCCATCAAGACACAGGGTTCCTACGAGCAGTACTTC	CAIKTQGSYEQYF
-	TRBV10-2	TRBJ2-3	-	TGCGCCAGCAGTGAGGGAACATTTCGGGTCGGGAGAGTACGAGATACGCAGTATTTT	CASSEGTFRVGRVRDTQYF
-	TRBV7-8	TRBJ2-1	-	TGTGCCAGCAGCTTCGGGACACCCCTCTACAATGAGCAGTTCTTC	CASSFGTPLYNEQFF
-	TRBV11-2	TRBJ2-1	TRBD2	TGTGCCAGCAGCCCCCCGACTAGCGGGGCCTACAATGAGCAGTTCTTC	CASSPPTSGAYNEQFF
-	TRBV30	TRBJ2-7	TRBD1	TGTGCCTGGCTCGACAGGGTGGGCGAGCAGTACTTC	CAWLDRVGEQYF
-	TRBV5-8	TRBJ2-1	TRBD1	TGTGCCAGCAGCTTGAGACAGGGATCCTACAATGAGCAGTTCTTC	CASSLRQGSYNEQFF
-	TRBV18	TRBJ2-3	TRBD2	TGTGCCAGCTCAACGGGACTAGCGGGAGGGCTCACAGATACGCAGTATTTT	CASSTGLAGGLTDTQYF
-	TRBV18	TRBJ2-1	-	TGTGCCAGCTCACCGGTTCCGGGCGATCAAGGGGTCTCCTACAATGAGCAGTTCTTC	CASSPVPGDQGVSYNEQFF
once	TRBV2	TRBJ2-7	-	TGTGCCAGCGGTAAGGACCTATCTTACGAGCAGTACTTC	CASGKDLSYEQYF
-	TRBV7-8	TRBJ2-7	TRBD1	TGTGCCAGCAGCTTAAGGGACAGCTCCTACGAGCAGTACTTC	CASSLRDSSYEQYF
-	TRBV10-1	TRBJ2-3	-	TGCGCCAGCAGTGATCCCGGAACCACAGATACGCAGTATTTT	CASSDPGTTDTQYF
-	TRBV19	TRBJ2-1	-	TGTGCCAGTATGGACCTGGGCCCGGCCTACAATGAGCAGTTCTTC	CASMDLGPAYNEQFF
-	TRBV7-2	TRBJ2-4	TRBD2	TGTGCCAGCAGCTTAGGCGGGAGACACATTCAGTACTTC	CASSLGGRHIQYF
-	TRBV4-3	TRBJ2-1	TRBD2	TGCGCCAGCAGCCAAGATTTAGCGGGAAGGTTCGACAATGAGCAGTTCTTC	CASSQDLAGRFDNEQFF
-	TRBV11-2	TRBJ2-2	TRBD2	TGTGCCAGCAGCCGGGGACGACTAGCGGGATCCGGGGAGCTGTTTTTT	CASSRGRLAGSGELFF
-	TRBV7-9	TRBJ1-3	-	TGTGCCAGCAGCTTATTTAGCGGGACCCGAAACACCATATATTTT	CASSLFSGTRNTIYF
once	TRBV4-1	TRBJ2-1	-	TGCGCCAGCAGCCAAGAATTACAGAGCAATGAGCAGTTCTTC	CASSQELQSNEQFF
-	TRBV2	TRBJ2-7	TRBD2	TGTGCCAGCAGGGGGCCAGGACTAGCGGGAGGATACGAGCAGTACTTC	CASRGPGLAGGYEQYF
-	TRBV5-8	TRBJ2-7	TRBD1	TGTGCCAGCAGCGAGGACCAGGGGGCCTCATTATACGAGCAGTACTTC	CASSEDQGASLYEQYF
-	TRBV6-1	TRBJ1-1	-	TGTGCCAGCAGTGAAGCGAGGCAGACTGAAGCTTTCTTT	CASSEARQTEAFF
-	TRBV28	TRBJ1-1	-	TGTGCCAGCAGAGCTAACACTGAAGCTTTCTTT	CASRANTEAFF
once	TRBV27	TRBJ2-2	-	TGTGCCAGCAGTTTGCGCGAAGGGGAGCTGTTTTTT	CASSLREGELFF
-	TRBV19	TRBJ2-5	TRBD2	TGTGCCAGTAGTATAGGCGCGACTAGCCATGGGGAGACCCAGTACTTC	CASSIGATSHGETQYF
-	TRBV2	TRBJ1-1	-	TGTGCCAGCAGTGGTACTGAAGCTTTCTTT	CASSGTEAFF
-	TRBV6-1	TRBJ2-1	TRBD2	TGTGCCAGCAGTGAAGCCGGGACTAGCGGGGTCAATGAGCAGTTCTTC	CASSEAGTSGVNEQFF
-	TRBV7-9	TRBJ2-2	TRBD1	TGTGCCAGCCTTCACCTGACAGGGGGCGGGGAGCTGTTTTTT	CASLHLTGGGELFF
-	TRBV7-2	TRBJ2-7	TRBD1	TGTGCCAGCAGCTCCCCGGACAGGAGCTCCTACGAGCAGTACTTC	CASSSPDRSSYEQYF